The sample holds many counts of the clone carrying this T cell receptor (beta chain). What it binds is unknown. V dropped 4 bases and J dropped 1; count of bases not matched to a gene: 5. The germline V gene encodes CDR1 KGHSH and CDR2 LQKENI. The CDR3 consists of 15 residues. TCRdb reprocessed the reads via MiXCR and lists one record per CDR3 protein. The sample yields 480,000 or so distinct CDR3 sequences, around 11% seen once. This sample stems from a study of T cell repertoires in cytomegalovirus infection. Study background: Public TCR beta signatures provided an indication of both CMV infection and a matching HLA type. Points from the study as a whole: Individuals carrying CMV plus the relevant HLA were identified by cumulative frequency of public TCR beta families. The ex vivo response showed dominance by HLA-C-restricted CMV-specific TCR beta clonotypes.

This chain links TRBV18 with TRBJ2-5, with 8 bases matching TRBD1. This receptor was identified in a human donor in good health (CMV status not recorded). Some clones in this sample may be carry-over from other donors' samples. The sequencing sample was made of PBMCs. The CDR3 region is CASSRGTGLQETQYF. CDR3 DNA sequence: TGTGCCAGCTCACGGGGGACAGGCCTCCAAGAGACCCAGTACTTC.